This entry lists 12 T cell receptor beta chains sequenced from one sample in a study of human T cells and chemical hapten exposure. Time point of the sample: pre-sensitization, week 0. Treatment denoted: therapeutic diphenylcyclopropenone sensitization with weekly scalp DPC. TCRdb called the RACE reads again in MiXCR, with one record for every CDR3 protein. Altogether roughly 250,000 distinct CDR3 sequences are present, approximately 8.4% being singletons, with the ten largest covering over 2%. The specimen was whole blood, collected in connection with sensitization to the hapten diphenylcyclopropenone (DPC). The source of these receptors is a woman aged 35 to 49 with alopecia areata. Some clones in this sample may be carry-over from other donors' samples.

This clonotype was recorded a few times. The CDR3 region has the DNA TGCGCCAGCAGCTTGCATTACAACTCCTACGAGCAGTACTTC. It codes for CASSLHYNSYEQYF. The chain carries TRBV5-1 and TRBJ2-7, with no clear D. The CDR3 runs to 14 residues. Germline loops: CDR1 SGHRS, CDR2 YFSETQ. V was shortened by 1 base and J by 0 bases, with 8 bases between the two germline ends.

As concerns this clonotype: A much larger clonotype is one base distant, so this may be a read error. V gene TRBV7-2 combines with J gene TRBJ2-3, with TRBD2 matching 9 bases. Germline lookup yields CDR1 SGHTA and CDR2 FQGNSA. This CDR3 is built from 15 residues. The J segment lost 4 bases and the V segment lost 0 bases, leaving 2 bases of the junction unmatched. The CDR3 is CASSLASGSSDTQYF. CDR3 nucleotides: TGTGCCAGCAGCTTAGCTAGCGGGAGTTCAGATACGCAGTATTTT.

On this clonotype itself: A clone one base away is much larger, so this may be a read error. V and J are TRBV6-6 and TRBJ1-2; D is uncertain. V lost 4 bases to trimming and J lost 0 bases, with 3 bases between them. Germline lookup yields CDR1 MNHNY and CDR2 SVGAGI (reference sequence). The CDR3 is 12 amino acids. Written as DNA, the CDR3 is TGTGCCAGCAGTTCCTCTAACTATGGCTACACCTTC. Protein sequence: CASSSSNYGYTF.

This rearrangement joins TRBV18 to TRBJ2-3, with a weak D call TRBD2 (5 bases). The CDR3 loop spans 13 amino acids. Germline V gene lookup returns CDR1 KGHSH and CDR2 LQKENI. The V and J ends lost 6 bases and 2 bases respectively, with 9 bases between them. The CDR3 DNA follows: TGTGCCAGCTCCCTTGGACTCACAGATACGCAGTATTTT. Translation: CASSLGLTDTQYF.

The chain recombines TRBV7-9 with TRBJ1-6, with 9 bases matching TRBD1. From germline, CDR1 is SEHNR and CDR2 FQNEAQ (reference sequence). The CDR3 sequence is 15 residues long. Trimming cost V 7 bases and J 4 bases; bases outside gene matches: 5. This CDR3 reads CASIRQGVYNSPLHF. For the CDR3, the DNA is TGTGCCAGCATAAGACAGGGGGTGTATAATTCACCCCTCCACTTT.

CDR3 region: CASSLVGVWGGTGELFF. CDR3 sequence (DNA): TGTGCCAGCAGCTTAGTGGGCGTATGGGGAGGAACCGGGGAGCTGTTTTTT. The chain carries TRBV7-2 and TRBJ2-2; TRBD2 is a possible D gene (6 bases). This CDR3 spans 17 amino acids. The V gene lost 1 base and the J gene lost 5 bases, with 17 bases spanning the gap. Germline V CDR1 and CDR2: SGHTA, FQGNSA.

The rearrangement uses TRBV20-1 and TRBJ2-1, with 7 positions matching TRBD2. After removal of 0 bases from V and 4 bases from J, the junction contained 3 bases not matched to a gene. The CDR3 is 14 amino acids. Germline CDR1 is DFQATT and CDR2 is SNEGSKA (reference sequence). The CDR3, as DNA: TGCAGTGCTAGAGATCAGCGGGATTACAATGAGCAGTTCTTC. Residues: CSARDQRDYNEQFF.

CDR3 DNA: TGTGCCAGCAGTTTTAGGCGGGGCTCTGGGGCCAACGTCCTGACTTTC. It codes for CASSFRRGSGANVLTF. The chain couples TRBV7-2 to TRBJ2-6; perhaps TRBD2 as D (6 bases). The germline V and J ends were trimmed by 6 bases and 0 bases, with 12 bases remaining between them. Germline CDR1 reads SGHTA; CDR2 reads FQGNSA. The CDR3 consists of 16 residues.

V usage is TRBV7-2 and J usage is TRBJ2-2; 8 positions match TRBD1. CDR1 is SGHTA, CDR2 FQGNSA, per germline. V dropped 4 bases and J dropped 3; count of bases not matched to a gene: 4. This CDR3 comprises 15 residues. The CDR3 is CASSYTGQDTGELFF. DNA of the CDR3: TGTGCCAGCAGCTACACGGGACAGGACACCGGGGAGCTGTTTTTT.

This clonotype was seen a few times. This chain links TRBV6-2 or TRBV6-3 with TRBJ2-7; 9 positions match TRBD2. The CDR3 runs 13 residues. CDR1 MNHEY and CDR2 SVGEGT come from the germline V gene. Unmatched junction bases numbered 14, after V lost 7 bases and J lost 13 bases. CDR3: CASTEGGRASLYF. The CDR3 nucleotides are TGTGCCAGCACGGAGGGCGGGAGGGCCTCTTTATACTTC.

This clonotype was picked up a small number of times. The chain combines TRBV6-6 with TRBJ2-6; the D gene could be TRBD1 or TRBD2 (5 bases each). The CDR3 is made up of 17 amino acids. In germline, CDR1 is MNHNY, CDR2 SVGAGI (reference sequence). V dropped 10 bases and J dropped 2 bases, with 21 bases sitting between them. The CDR3 DNA sequence: TGTGCCACCAATGAAGTGGGGTGGGGGACTGGGGCCAACGTCCTGACTTTC. The encoded protein is CATNEVGWGTGANVLTF.

This clonotype was counted between two and nine times. J is TRBJ2-2 and V is TRBV7-2, with D perhaps matching TRBD1 (6 bases). V was pared by 4 bases and J by 8 bases, with 17 bases between. Germline loops: CDR1 SGHTA, CDR2 FQGNSA. The CDR3 consists of 15 residues. The chain's CDR3 is CASSSLRQALGELFF. In DNA form, the CDR3 reads TGTGCCAGCAGCTCCCTCCGACAGGCCCTAGGGGAGCTGTTTTTT. The full variable domain, completed using reference TRBV7-2 and TRBJ2-2, is GAGVSQSPSNKVTEKGKDVELRCDPISGHTALYWYRQSLGQGLEFLIYFQGNSAPDKSGLPSDRFSAERTGGSVSTLTIQRTQQEDSAVYLCASSSLRQALGELFFGEGSRLTVL.